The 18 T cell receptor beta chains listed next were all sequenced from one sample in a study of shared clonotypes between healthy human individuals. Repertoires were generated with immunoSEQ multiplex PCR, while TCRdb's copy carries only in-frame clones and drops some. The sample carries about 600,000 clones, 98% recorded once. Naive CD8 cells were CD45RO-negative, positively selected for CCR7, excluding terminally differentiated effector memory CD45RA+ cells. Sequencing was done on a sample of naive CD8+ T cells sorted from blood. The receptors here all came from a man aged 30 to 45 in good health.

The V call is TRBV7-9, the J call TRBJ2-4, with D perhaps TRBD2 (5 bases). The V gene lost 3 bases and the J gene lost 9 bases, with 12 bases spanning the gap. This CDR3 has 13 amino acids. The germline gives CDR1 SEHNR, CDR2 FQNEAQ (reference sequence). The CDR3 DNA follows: TGTGCCAGCAGCTTGGCGTCCCGGGGCATTCAGTACTTC. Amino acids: CASSLASRGIQYF. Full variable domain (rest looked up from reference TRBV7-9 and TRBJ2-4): DTGVSQNPRHKITKRGQNVTFRCDPISEHNRLYWYRQTLGQGPEFLTYFQNEAQLEKSRLLSDRFSAERPKGSFSTLEIQRTEQGDSAMYLCASSLASRGIQYFGAGTRLSVL.

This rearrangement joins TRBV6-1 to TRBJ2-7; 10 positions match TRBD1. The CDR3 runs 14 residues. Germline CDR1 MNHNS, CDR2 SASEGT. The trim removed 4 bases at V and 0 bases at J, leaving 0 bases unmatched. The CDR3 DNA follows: TGTGCCAGCAGTGGACAGGGGGCCTCCTACGAGCAGTACTTC. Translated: CASSGQGASYEQYF.

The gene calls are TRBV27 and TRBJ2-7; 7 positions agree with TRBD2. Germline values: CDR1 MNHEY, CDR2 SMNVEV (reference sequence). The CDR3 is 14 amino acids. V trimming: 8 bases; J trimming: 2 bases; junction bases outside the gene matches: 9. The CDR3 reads CASGLGGTPYEQYF. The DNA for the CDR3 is TGTGCCAGCGGGCTGGGGGGGACCCCCTACGAGCAGTACTTC.

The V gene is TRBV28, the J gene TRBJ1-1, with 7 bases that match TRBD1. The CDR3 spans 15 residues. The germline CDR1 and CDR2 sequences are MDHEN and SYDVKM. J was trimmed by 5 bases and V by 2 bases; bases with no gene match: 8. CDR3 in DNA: TGTGCCAGCAGTTTACCCCGACAGGGTGGGACTGAAGCTTTCTTT. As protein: CASSLPRQGGTEAFF.

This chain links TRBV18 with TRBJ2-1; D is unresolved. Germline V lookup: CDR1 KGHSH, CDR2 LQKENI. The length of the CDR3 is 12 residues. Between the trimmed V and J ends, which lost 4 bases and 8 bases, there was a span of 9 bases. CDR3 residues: CASSQGLDEQFF. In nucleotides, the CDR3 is TGTGCCAGCTCACAAGGATTAGATGAGCAGTTCTTC. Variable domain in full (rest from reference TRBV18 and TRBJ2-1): NAGVMQNPRHLVRRRGQEARLRCSPMKGHSHVYWYRQLPEEGLKFMVYLQKENIIDESGMPKERFSAEFPKEGPSILRIQQVVRGDSAAYFCASSQGLDEQFFGPGTRLTVL.

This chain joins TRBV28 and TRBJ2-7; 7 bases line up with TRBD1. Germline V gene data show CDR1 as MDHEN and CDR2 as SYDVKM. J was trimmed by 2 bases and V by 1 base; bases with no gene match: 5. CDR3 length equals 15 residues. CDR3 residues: CASSLSRDSTYEQYF. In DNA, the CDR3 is TGTGCCAGCAGTTTATCCCGGGACAGTACCTACGAGCAGTACTTC. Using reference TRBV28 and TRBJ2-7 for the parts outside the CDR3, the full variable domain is DVKVTQSSRYLVKRTGEKVFLECVQDMDHENMFWYRQDPGLGLRLIYFSYDVKMKEKGDIPEGYSVSREKKERFSLILESASTNQTSMYLCASSLSRDSTYEQYFGPGTRLTVT.

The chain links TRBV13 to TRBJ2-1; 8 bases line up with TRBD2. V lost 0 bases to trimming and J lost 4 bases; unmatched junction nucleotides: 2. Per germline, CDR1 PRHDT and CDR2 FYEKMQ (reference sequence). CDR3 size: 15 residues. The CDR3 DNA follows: TGTGCCAGCAGCTTAGGGACTAGCGCATACAATGAGCAGTTCTTC. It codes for CASSLGTSAYNEQFF.

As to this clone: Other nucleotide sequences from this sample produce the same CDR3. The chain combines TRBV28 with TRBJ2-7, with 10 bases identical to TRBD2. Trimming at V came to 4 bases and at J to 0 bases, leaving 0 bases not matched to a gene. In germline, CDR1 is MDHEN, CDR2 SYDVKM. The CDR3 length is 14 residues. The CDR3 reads CASSSSGSSYEQYF. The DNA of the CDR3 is TGTGCCAGCAGTTCTAGCGGGAGCTCCTACGAGCAGTACTTC.

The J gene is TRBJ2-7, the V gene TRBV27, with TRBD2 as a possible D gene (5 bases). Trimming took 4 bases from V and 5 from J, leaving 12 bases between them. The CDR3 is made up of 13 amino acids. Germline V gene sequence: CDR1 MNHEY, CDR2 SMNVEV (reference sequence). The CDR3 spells CASSSVPGNEQYF. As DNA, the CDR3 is TGTGCCAGCAGTTCAGTCCCCGGGAACGAGCAGTACTTC.

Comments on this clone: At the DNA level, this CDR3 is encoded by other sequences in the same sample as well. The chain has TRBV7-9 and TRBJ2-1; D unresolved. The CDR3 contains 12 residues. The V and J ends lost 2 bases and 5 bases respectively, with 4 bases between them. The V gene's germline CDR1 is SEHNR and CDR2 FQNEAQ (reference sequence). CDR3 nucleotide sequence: TGTGCCAGCAGCTTATATGACAATGAGCAGTTCTTC. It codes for CASSLYDNEQFF.

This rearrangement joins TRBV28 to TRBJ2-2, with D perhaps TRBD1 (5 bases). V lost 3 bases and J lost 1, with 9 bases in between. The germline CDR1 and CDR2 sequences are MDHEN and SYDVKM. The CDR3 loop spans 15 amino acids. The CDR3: CASSFPRENTGELFF. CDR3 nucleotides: TGTGCCAGCAGTTTCCCCAGGGAGAACACCGGGGAGCTGTTTTTT.

CDR3 sequence: CASSPDGYEQYF. The DNA for the CDR3 is TGTGCCAGCAGCCCCGATGGGTACGAGCAGTACTTC. This chain uses TRBV7-6 with TRBJ2-7, with D unclear. This CDR3 contains 12 residues. CDR1 and CDR2 (germline): SGHVS, FNYEAQ. The V end was cut by 5 bases, the J end by 4 bases, with 9 bases between.

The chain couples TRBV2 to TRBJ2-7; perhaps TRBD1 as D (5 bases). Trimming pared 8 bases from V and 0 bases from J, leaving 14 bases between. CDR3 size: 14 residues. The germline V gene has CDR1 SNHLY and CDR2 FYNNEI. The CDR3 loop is CASLQGASSYEQYF. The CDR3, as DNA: TGTGCCAGCCTTCAGGGCGCCAGCTCCTACGAGCAGTACTTC. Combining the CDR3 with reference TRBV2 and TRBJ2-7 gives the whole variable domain EPEVTQTPSHQVTQMGQEVILRCVPISNHLYFYWYRQILGQKVEFLVSFYNNEISEKSEIFDDQFSVERPDGSNFTLKIRSTKLEDSAMYFCASLQGASSYEQYFGPGTRLTVT.

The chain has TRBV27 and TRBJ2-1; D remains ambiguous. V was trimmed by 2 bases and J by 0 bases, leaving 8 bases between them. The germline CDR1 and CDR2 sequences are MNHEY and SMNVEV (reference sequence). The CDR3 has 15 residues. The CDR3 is CASSLELSSYNEQFF. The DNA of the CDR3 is TGTGCCAGCAGTTTAGAGTTGAGCTCCTACAATGAGCAGTTCTTC.

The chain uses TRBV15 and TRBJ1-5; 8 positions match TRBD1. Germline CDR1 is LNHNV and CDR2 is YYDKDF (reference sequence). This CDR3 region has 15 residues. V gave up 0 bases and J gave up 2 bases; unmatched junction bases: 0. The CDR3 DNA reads TGTGCCACCAGCAGAGAGGGACAGGGCAATCAGCCCCAGCATTTT. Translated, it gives CATSREGQGNQPQHF.

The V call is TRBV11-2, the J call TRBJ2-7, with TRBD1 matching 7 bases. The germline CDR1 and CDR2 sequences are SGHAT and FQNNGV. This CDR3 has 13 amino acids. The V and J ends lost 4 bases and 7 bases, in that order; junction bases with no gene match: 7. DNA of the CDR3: TGTGCCAGCAGCTCCCCGACAGGGTTGGAGCAGTACTTC. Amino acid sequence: CASSSPTGLEQYF. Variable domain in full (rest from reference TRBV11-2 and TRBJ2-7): EAGVAQSPRYKIIEKRQSVAFWCNPISGHATLYWYQQILGQGPKLLIQFQNNGVVDDSQLPKDRFSAERLKGVDSTLKIQPAKLEDSAVYLCASSSPTGLEQYFGPGTRLTVT.

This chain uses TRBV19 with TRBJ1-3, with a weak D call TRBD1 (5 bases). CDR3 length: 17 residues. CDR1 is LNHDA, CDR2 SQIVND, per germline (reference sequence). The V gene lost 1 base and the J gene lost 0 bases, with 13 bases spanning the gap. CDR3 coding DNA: TGTGCCAGTAGTATAGTCCCGGGACCGAGCTCTGGAAACACCATATATTTT. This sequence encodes CASSIVPGPSSGNTIYF. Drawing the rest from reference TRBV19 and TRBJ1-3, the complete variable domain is DGGITQSPKYLFRKEGQNVTLSCEQNLNHDAMYWYRQDPGQGLRLIYYSQIVNDFQKGDIAEGYSVSREKKESFPLTVTSAQKNPTAFYLCASSIVPGPSSGNTIYFGEGSWLTVV.

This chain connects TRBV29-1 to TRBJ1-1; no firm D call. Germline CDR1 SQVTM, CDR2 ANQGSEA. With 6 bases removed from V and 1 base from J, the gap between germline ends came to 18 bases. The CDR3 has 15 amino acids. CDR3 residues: CSVVDITGWNTEAFF. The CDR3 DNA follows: TGCAGCGTGGTAGACATCACGGGGTGGAACACTGAAGCTTTCTTT.